The present T cell receptor beta chain was sequenced within a study of cytomegalovirus exposure and HLA in healthy donors. 13 Jbeta primers and 60 Vbeta primers were used for the PCR. TCRdb keeps only in-frame clones here, not all; method: immunoSEQ multiplex PCR. The sample has around 150,000 clones; 79% are singletons. The CDR3 spans 15 residues. The V end lost 4 bases, the J end lost 3 bases, and 13 bases lay between the germline ends. Germline loops: CDR1 SGHRS, CDR2 YFSETQ. In this sample, this clone turned up once. The clonotype originates from a man aged 45-60 years in good health and CMV-seropositive. The chain combines TRBV5-1 with TRBJ1-4, with no clear D. Sequencing was done on a sample of PBMCs. CDR3 nucleotide sequence: TGCGCCAGCAGCCCCTACAGTACAGCTAATGAAAAACTGTTTTTT. Encoded protein: CASSPYSTANEKLFF.